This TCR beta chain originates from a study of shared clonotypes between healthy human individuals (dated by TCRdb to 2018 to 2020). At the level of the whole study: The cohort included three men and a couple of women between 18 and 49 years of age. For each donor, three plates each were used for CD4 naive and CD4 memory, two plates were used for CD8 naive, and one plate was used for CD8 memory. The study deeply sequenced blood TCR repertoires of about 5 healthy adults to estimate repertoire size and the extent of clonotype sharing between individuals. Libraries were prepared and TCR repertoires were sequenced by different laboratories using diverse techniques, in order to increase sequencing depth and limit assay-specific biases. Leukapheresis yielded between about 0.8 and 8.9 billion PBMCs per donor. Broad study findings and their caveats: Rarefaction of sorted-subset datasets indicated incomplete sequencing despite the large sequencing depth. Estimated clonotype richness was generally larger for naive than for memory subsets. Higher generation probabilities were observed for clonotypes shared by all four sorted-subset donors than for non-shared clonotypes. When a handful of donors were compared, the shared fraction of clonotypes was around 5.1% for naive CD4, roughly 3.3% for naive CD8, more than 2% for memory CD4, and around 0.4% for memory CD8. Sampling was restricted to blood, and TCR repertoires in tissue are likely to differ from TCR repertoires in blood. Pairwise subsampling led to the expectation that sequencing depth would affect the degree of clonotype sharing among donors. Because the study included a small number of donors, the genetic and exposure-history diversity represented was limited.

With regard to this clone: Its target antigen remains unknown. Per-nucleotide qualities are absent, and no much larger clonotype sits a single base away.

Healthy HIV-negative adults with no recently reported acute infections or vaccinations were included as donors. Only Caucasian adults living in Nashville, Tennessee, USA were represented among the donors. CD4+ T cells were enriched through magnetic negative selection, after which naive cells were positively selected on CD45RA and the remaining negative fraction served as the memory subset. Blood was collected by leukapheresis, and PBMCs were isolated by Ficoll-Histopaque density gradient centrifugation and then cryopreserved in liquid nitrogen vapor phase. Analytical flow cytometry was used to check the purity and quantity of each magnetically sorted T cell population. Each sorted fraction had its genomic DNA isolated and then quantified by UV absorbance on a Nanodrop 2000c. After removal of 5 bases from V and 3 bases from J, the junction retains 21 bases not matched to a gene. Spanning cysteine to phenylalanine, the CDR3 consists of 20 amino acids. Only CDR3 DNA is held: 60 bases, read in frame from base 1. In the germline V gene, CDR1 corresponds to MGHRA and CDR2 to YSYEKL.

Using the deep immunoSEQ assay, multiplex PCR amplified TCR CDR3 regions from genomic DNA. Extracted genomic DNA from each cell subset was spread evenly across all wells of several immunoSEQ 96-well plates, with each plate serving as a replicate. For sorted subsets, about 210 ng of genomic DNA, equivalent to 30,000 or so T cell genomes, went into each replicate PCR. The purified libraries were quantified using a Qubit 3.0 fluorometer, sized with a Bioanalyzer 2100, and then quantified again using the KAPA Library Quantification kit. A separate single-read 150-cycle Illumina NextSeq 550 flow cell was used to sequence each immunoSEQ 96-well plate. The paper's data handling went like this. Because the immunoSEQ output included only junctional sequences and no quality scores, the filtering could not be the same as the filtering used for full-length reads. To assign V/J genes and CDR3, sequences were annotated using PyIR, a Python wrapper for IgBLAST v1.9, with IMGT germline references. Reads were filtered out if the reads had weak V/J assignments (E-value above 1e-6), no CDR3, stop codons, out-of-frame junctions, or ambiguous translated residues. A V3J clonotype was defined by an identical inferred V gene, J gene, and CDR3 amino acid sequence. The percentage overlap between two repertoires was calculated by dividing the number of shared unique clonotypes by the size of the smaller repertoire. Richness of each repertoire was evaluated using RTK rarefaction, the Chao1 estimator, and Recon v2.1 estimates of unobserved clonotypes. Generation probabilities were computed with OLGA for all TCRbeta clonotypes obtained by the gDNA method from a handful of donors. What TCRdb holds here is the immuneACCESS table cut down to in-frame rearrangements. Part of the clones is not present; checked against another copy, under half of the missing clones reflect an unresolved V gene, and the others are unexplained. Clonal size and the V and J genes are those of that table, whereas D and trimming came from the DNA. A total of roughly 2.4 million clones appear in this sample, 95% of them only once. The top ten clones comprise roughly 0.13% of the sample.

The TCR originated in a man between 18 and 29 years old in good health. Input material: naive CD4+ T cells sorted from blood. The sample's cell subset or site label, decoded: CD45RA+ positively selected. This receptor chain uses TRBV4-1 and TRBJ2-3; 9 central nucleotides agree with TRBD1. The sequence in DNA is TGCGCCAGCAGCACCTCCTCCGGGACAGGGATCCAAAGGTCGACAGATACGCAGTATTTT. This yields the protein CASSTSSGTGIQRSTDTQYF.